The 18 T cell receptor beta chains given below trace back to one sample, sequenced in a study of blood T cell repertoires in COVID-19. Clones were read by immunoSEQ multiplex PCR, and TCRdb kept only the in-frame ones, dropping some. The table lists around 260,000 clones, about 85% of them singletons, with 0.7% to 1% in the top ten. What was sequenced was peripheral blood. Source of these receptors: a human donor with COVID-19, enrolled during active disease. The donor label of this sample is uncertain.

J is TRBJ1-1 and V is TRBV6-4, with 7 bases matching TRBD1. After removal of 6 bases from V and 1 base from J, the junction contained 8 bases not matched to a gene. The CDR3 has 15 amino acids. Germline CDR1 and CDR2: MRHNA and SNTAGT. CDR3 sequence: CASRPRQGSNTEAFF. The CDR3 region has the DNA TGTGCCAGCAGACCCCGACAGGGATCGAACACTGAAGCTTTCTTT.

V usage is TRBV6-1 and J usage is TRBJ1-4; a possible D gene is TRBD1 (5 bases). CDR3 length equals 14 residues. The germline V gene has CDR1 MNHNS and CDR2 SASEGT. V gave up 3 bases and J gave up 8 bases, with 13 bases separating them. CDR3 amino acids: CASSEGGAGEKLFF. The CDR3, as DNA: TGTGCCAGCAGTGAGGGGGGAGCTGGCGAAAAACTGTTTTTT.

The CDR3 DNA reads TGCAGTGCTAGTGGGGGGGGAACTGAAGCTTTCTTT. Translating it yields CSASGGGTEAFF. This rearrangement joins TRBV20-1 to TRBJ1-1; D is possibly TRBD1 (5 bases). The CDR3 has 12 residues. Trimming removed 3 bases at V and 5 bases at J, with 10 bases between. Germline CDR1 is DFQATT and CDR2 is SNEGSKA (reference sequence).

The CDR3 loop is CSVPLATGANVLTF. The CDR3, as DNA: TGCAGCGTTCCCTTGGCAACTGGGGCCAACGTCCTGACTTTC. The genes are TRBV29-1 and TRBJ2-6; D unclear. There are 14 residues in the CDR3. The ends were cut back, 5 bases at V and 2 bases at J, with 10 bases in the middle. The germline V gene has CDR1 SQVTM and CDR2 ANQGSEA.

This sequence joins TRBV18 and TRBJ2-1; 12 positions match TRBD2. CDR1 is KGHSH and CDR2 is LQKENI in the germline V gene. The CDR3 is made up of 16 amino acids. V lost 3 bases, J lost 4 bases, and 4 bases stayed unmatched. The CDR3 coding sequence is TGTGCCAGCTCACCTCGGACTAGCGGGACGTACAATGAGCAGTTCTTC. Translating gives CASSPRTSGTYNEQFF.

V is TRBV24-1 and J is TRBJ2-5; D perhaps matches TRBD2 (6 bases). In germline, CDR1 is KGHDR, CDR2 SFDVKD. The CDR3 spans 18 residues. Trimming left V 2 bases short and J 1 base short, with 19 bases between. The CDR3 loop is CATSDSGPGGGVQETQYF. As DNA, the CDR3 is TGTGCCACCAGTGATTCCGGACCGGGTGGAGGGGTCCAAGAGACCCAGTACTTC.

J is TRBJ2-7 and V is TRBV30, with TRBD1 matching over 8 bases. The germline CDR1 and CDR2 sequences are GTSNPN and SVGIG (reference sequence). Trimming removed 3 bases from V and 5 bases from J; junction bases left unmatched: 6. CDR3 length: 13 residues. In DNA form, the CDR3 reads TGTGCCTGGAGCCCCAGGGGGCTAGACGAGCAGTACTTC. Its protein product is CAWSPRGLDEQYF.

This clone was observed a few times. The V gene is TRBV21-1, the J gene TRBJ1-5; no check of the table's D call, TRBD1, against the DNA was made. TRBV21-1 constitutes a pseudogene. The CDR3 has 15 amino acids. The CDR3 nucleotides are TGTGCCAGCAGCCCCCACTTCAGGGGCGATCAGCCCCAGCATTTT. It specifies CASSPHFRGDQPQHF.

V gene TRBV11-1 combines with J gene TRBJ1-3; TRBD1 might be the D (6 bases). V was clipped by 3 bases and J by 0 bases, with 12 bases between them. This CDR3 comprises 16 residues. Germline V gives CDR1 SGHAT, CDR2 FQDESV (reference sequence). CDR3 sequence reads: CASSFETGFSGNTIYF. Here the CDR3 DNA reads TGTGCCAGCAGCTTCGAGACAGGTTTCTCTGGAAACACCATATATTTT.

The V call is TRBV27, the J call TRBJ2-3; 10 bases are shared with TRBD2. Germline CDR1 and CDR2: MNHEY and SMNVEV (reference sequence). J lost 4 bases, V lost 5 bases, and 24 bases had no gene match. The CDR3 contains 21 residues. CDR3 bases: TGTGCCAGCAGTCCCCCATACTCCTTTGGATTGCTAGCGGGAGAATCAGATACGCAGTATTTT. The encoded protein is CASSPPYSFGLLAGESDTQYF.

The chain carries TRBV28 and TRBJ2-6, with TRBD2 identical over 7 bases. V dropped 2 bases and J dropped 0; count of bases not matched to a gene: 4. This CDR3 contains 17 residues. Germline CDR1 reads MDHEN; CDR2 reads SYDVKM. The CDR3 DNA reads TGTGCCAGCAGTTTAGTGGCTAGCGGCTCTGGGGCCAACGTCCTGACTTTC. Its translation is CASSLVASGSGANVLTF.

The CDR3 nucleotides are TGTGCCAGTAGGGACACCCTGTACGAGCAGTACTTC. Amino acid sequence: CASRDTLYEQYF. The chain couples TRBV12-3 or TRBV12-4 to TRBJ2-7, with D tentatively TRBD1 (6 bases). Trimming shortened V by 9 bases and J by 4 bases, and 13 bases separated the two germline ends. CDR3 length equals 12 residues.

The rearrangement joins TRBV10-3 to TRBJ1-3; 8 nucleotides agree with TRBD1. V trimming: 6 bases; J trimming: 0 bases; junction bases outside the gene matches: 10. CDR3 length equals 17 residues. CDR1 is ENHRY and CDR2 is SYGVKD in the germline V gene. In DNA, the CDR3 is TGTGCCATCAGAGACAGGACAGGGTCTAACTCTGGAAACACCATATATTTT. This gives the protein CAIRDRTGSNSGNTIYF.

V usage is TRBV7-6 and J usage is TRBJ2-3; 7 bases match TRBD2. J gave up 2 bases and V 3 bases, and 8 bases lay outside the gene matches. The CDR3 has 16 amino acids. Germline values: CDR1 SGHVS, CDR2 FNYEAQ. The CDR3 nucleotides read TGTGCCAGCAGCTTTCGAGCGGGACCCCCCACAGATACGCAGTATTTT. Amino acids: CASSFRAGPPTDTQYF.

The chain carries TRBV3-1 (or the pseudogene TRBV3-2) and TRBJ2-1, with 8 nucleotides matching TRBD2. V shed 3 bases, J shed 10 bases, and the junction held 23 bases outside the gene matches. Per germline, CDR1 LGHDT and CDR2 YNNKEL (reference sequence). The CDR3 runs to 19 residues. CDR3 residues: CASSQIPGGGLTGLVEQFF. In nucleotides, the CDR3 is TGTGCCAGCAGCCAGATACCCGGGGGGGGGCTCACAGGGCTAGTGGAGCAGTTCTTC.

CDR3 sequence: CASSLSAGLYGYTF. In nucleotides, the CDR3 is TGCGCCAGCAGCTTATCAGCAGGTCTCTATGGCTACACCTTC. The J gene is TRBJ1-2, the V gene TRBV5-1, with unresolved D. Trimming removed 2 bases from V and 4 bases from J, with 12 bases in between. This CDR3 has 14 amino acids. Looked up from germline, CDR1 is SGHRS and CDR2 is YFSETQ.

This clone has just a few counts. This chain uses TRBV19 with TRBJ2-7, with D possibly being TRBD2 (5 bases). The CDR3 loop spans 15 amino acids. CDR1 and CDR2 (germline): LNHDA, SQIVND (reference sequence). V gave up 5 bases and J gave up 3 bases, with 17 bases separating them. The CDR3 DNA reads as TGTGCCAGTAGTTCCCTCCGAACCGGAGGCTACGAGCAGTACTTC. This encodes CASSSLRTGGYEQYF.

This clone was seen at least ten times. The chain has TRBV3-1 (or the pseudogene TRBV3-2) and TRBJ2-7; D remains ambiguous. In germline, CDR1 is LGHDT, CDR2 YNNKEL (reference sequence). This CDR3 spans 11 amino acids. V lost 3 bases to trimming and J lost 9 bases, with 9 bases between them. The CDR3 coding sequence is TGTGCCAGCAGCCATAACAAAGTGCAGTACTTC. It translates to CASSHNKVQYF.